Below, one T cell receptor (beta chain) is given with its context. This clonotype was picked up many times. The antigen it recognizes is unknown. One base away there is no much larger clone; base qualities are not given. The data stem from a study of neurological immune-mediated disorders (dated by TCRdb to the late 2010s). Study-level background: Among the roughly 35 multiple sclerosis patients, relapsing-remitting MS accounted for around 30 and secondary progressive MS accounted for 3. Peripheral blood TCR-beta repertoires from HTLV-I-associated myelopathy (HAM/TSP) patients, multiple sclerosis patients and healthy controls were compared by UMI-based sequencing. The approximately 96 TCR-beta libraries covered PBMC samples along with longitudinal samples, technical triplicates, and paired sorted CD4+ and CD8+ T-cell subsets. The cohort was made up of about 65 subjects, consisting of about 14 HAM/TSP patients, about 34 multiple sclerosis patients and about 20 healthy controls.

For unsorted PBMC libraries, 2 million PBMCs were used after storage in RNAlater at -80 degrees C until RNA extraction. The multiple sclerosis patients were enrolled in a US clinical protocol that used magnetic resonance imaging to evaluate disease progression. Peripheral blood was subjected to Ficoll-Hypaque density gradient centrifugation to isolate PBMCs, which were then cryopreserved in liquid nitrogen. cDNA was synthesized by template-switch 5'RACE using a primer with a 10-nucleotide random unique molecular identifier that tagged each TCR transcript. Every sequencing run covered 15-18 subjects and yielded more than 160 million TCR-beta sequences. The RNeasy kit was used for extraction of total RNA. TCR-beta VDJ regions were amplified with primers for the TCR constant region and the 5'RACE anchor, using the KAPA Real-time Library Amplification kit. A first PCR added sample indexes and Illumina adaptors, and a second PCR then raised library yield. After Ampure bead purification, the roughly 650 bp TCR product was size-selected on a 2% E-gel SizeSelection system. Library quality was checked on a Bioanalyzer, concentration was measured with Qubit, and libraries were quantified with the Kapa Library Quantification kit before pooling. An Illumina HiSeq 2500 sequenced the libraries paired-end 2 x 150 bp. To increase sequence diversity, about 25-31% phiX was spiked into each library pool. Per the authors' processing: The UMI-based MiGEC pipeline processed quality-filtered reads and removed over 75% of raw TCR sequences during error correction. IMGT germline references were used for alignment of VDJ genes, and clonotypes were defined by a unique CDR3 amino acid sequence together with V-J genes. Clonal expansion, Shannon diversity, and CDR3 relatedness (CalcPairwiseDistances, ClusterSamples) were evaluated with VDJtools, and phylogenetic trees were built with CLCbio workbench. Expanded clones were defined as having at least 8 unique UMIs, based on coefficient-of-variation modelling across technical triplicates. TCRdb trimmed public reads at Q25 via fastp, called clones via MiXCR and kept in-frame beta chains. Each entry is one CDR3 protein sequence, shown with its most common DNA and genes. The V and J calls and clone size come from TCRdb's table, not from the authors' own analysis. The sample table shows some 65,000 distinct CDR3 sequences, and approximately 4.1% are seen once. The top ten clones comprise roughly 2.7% of the sample.

V is trimmed back by 4 bases and J by 8 bases, and the junction contains 9 bases that no gene match accounts for. The CDR3 numbers 14 residues from cysteine through phenylalanine. The read is trimmed to its CDR3 DNA, 42 bases read in frame from base 1. From the germline V gene, CDR1 is SQVTM and CDR2 is ANQGSEA. Study-wide findings and limitations: In phylogenetic analysis, the repertoires of 18 of 34 MS patients grouped into a cluster of related CDR3 sequences, which suggests a possible signature at the repertoire level. No identical CDR3 amino acid sequences were shared among expanded clones across subjects, suggesting private TCR-beta repertoires in all groups. No association of the MS cluster with clinical or MRI features was observed, and the need for larger cohorts was stated by the authors. TCR clonal expansion was greatest in HAM/TSP patients and smallest in MS patients, who ranked below even healthy controls.

The source material was PBMCs. The receptor was derived from a man aged 45-65 years with multiple sclerosis. The chain is made from TRBV29-1 and TRBJ2-3, with 10 central nucleotides matching TRBD1. The sequenced DNA is TGCAGCGTTGTAAGGACAGGGGGTAAGGGTACGCAGTATTTT. The translation is CSVVRTGGKGTQYF.